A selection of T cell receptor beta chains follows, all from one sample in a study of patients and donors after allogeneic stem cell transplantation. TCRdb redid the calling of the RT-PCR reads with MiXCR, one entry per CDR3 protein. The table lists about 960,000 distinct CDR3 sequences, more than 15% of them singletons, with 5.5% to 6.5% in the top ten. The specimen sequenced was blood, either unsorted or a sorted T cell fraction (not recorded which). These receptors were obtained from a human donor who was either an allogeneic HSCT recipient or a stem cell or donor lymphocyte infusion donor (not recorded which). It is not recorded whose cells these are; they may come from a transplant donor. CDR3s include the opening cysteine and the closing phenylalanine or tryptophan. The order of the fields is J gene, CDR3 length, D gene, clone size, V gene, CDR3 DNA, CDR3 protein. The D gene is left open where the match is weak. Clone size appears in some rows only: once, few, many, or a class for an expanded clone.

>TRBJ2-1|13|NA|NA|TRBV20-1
TGCAGTGCTCGGTCAGGGACCTACAATGAGCAGTTCTTC
CSARSGTYNEQFF
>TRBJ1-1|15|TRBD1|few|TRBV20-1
TGCAGTGCTAGAGCGACAGGGGGGATGAACACTGAAGCTTTCTTT
CSARATGGMNTEAFF
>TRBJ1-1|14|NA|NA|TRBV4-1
TGCGCCAGCAGCCCTAATTCCGGGAACACTGAAGCTTTCTTT
CASSPNSGNTEAFF
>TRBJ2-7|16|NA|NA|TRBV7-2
TGTGCCAGCAGCCCCCACGGAACAGGGAAGACCTACGAGCAGTACTTC
CASSPHGTGKTYEQYF
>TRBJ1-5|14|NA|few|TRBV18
TGTGCCAGCTCACCGAGGGCAAGAGACCAGCCCCAGCATTTT
CASSPRARDQPQHF
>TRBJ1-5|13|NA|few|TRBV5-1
TGCGCCAGCAGCATCCCCCGTGTGCAGCCCCAGCATTTT
CASSIPRVQPQHF
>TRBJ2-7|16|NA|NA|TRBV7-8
TGTGCCAGCAGCTTAATCCCTGGGGCGGCCGAGGACGAGCAGTACTTC
CASSLIPGAAEDEQYF
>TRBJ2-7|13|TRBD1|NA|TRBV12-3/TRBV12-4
TGTGCCAGCAGTAGAAGACAGGGCTCCGAGCAGTACTTC
CASSRRQGSEQYF
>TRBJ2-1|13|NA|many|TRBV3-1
TGTGCCAGCAGCCTGCGGCTATACAATGAGCAGTTCTTC
CASSLRLYNEQFF
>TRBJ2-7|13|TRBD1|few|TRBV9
TGTGCCAGCAGCGCCACAGGGGGCGACGAGCAGTACTTC
CASSATGGDEQYF
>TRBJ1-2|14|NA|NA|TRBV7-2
TGTGCCAGCAGCTTAGTTCCGGATTACTATGGCTACACCTTC
CASSLVPDYYGYTF
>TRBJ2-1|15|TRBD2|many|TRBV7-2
TGTGCCAGCAGCCTAGATCTAAGGACTAGCGTAGAGCAGTTCTTC
CASSLDLRTSVEQFF
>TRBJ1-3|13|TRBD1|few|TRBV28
TGTGCCAGCAGTAGACAGGGAGGGAACACCATATATTTT
CASSRQGGNTIYF
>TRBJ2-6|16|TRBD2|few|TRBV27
TGTGCCAGCAGCCTAGCGGGAGTATCCGGGGCCAACGTCCTGACTTTC
CASSLAGVSGANVLTF
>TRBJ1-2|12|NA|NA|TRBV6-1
TGTGCCAGCAGTGAAGGATGGAACGAGGCCACCTTC
CASSEGWNEATF
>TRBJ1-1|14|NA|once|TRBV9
TGTGCCAGCAGCGTGGCAGTCTCCGCGGCTGAAGCTTTCTTT
CASSVAVSAAEAFF
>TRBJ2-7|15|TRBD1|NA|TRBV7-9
TGTGCCAGCAGCTCAAAACAGGGGGCGCCTTACGAGCAGTACTTC
CASSSKQGAPYEQYF
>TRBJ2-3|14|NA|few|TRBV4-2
TGTGCCAGCAGCCAAGATAGAACCTCAGATACGCAGTATTTT
CASSQDRTSDTQYF
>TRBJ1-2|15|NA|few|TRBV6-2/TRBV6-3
TGTGCCAGCAGTTCGCGGTCGCAGGCTAACTATGGCTACACCTTC
CASSSRSQANYGYTF
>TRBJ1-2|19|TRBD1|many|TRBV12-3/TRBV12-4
TGTGCCAGCAGTTTTGTGGTAGTAAGACAGGGGCGACAGATCTATGGCTACACCTTC
CASSFVVVRQGRQIYGYTF
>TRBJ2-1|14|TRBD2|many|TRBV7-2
TGTGCCAGCAGCTCCCGGACTAGCTACAATGAGCAGTTCTTC
CASSSRTSYNEQFF
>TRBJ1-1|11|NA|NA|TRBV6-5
TGTGCCAGCAGTTACCGGAAGAAAGCTTTCTTT
CASSYRKKAFF
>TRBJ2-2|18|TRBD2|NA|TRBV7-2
TGTGCCAGCAGCTTAGCGCTTCTAGCGGGGGGGCTAGTCGGGGAGCTGTTTTTT
CASSLALLAGGLVGELFF
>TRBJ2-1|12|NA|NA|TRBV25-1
TGTGCCAGCAGTGAATCGGCGGCTGAGCAGTTCTTC
CASSESAAEQFF
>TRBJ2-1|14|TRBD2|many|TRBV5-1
TGCGCCAGCAGCTTGTGGGGGACTAGCAATGAGCAGTTCTTC
CASSLWGTSNEQFF
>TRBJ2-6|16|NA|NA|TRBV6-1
TGTGCCAGCAGTCTTCCGGGCCGCTCTGGGGCCAACGTCCTGACTTTC
CASSLPGRSGANVLTF
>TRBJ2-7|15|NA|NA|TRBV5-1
TGCGCCAGCAGCTTGGACGGGACACGCTCCTACGAGCAGTACTTC
CASSLDGTRSYEQYF
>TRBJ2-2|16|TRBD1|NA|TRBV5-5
TGTGCCAGCAGCCTGCTTGGACAGGGGGCATCCGGGGAGCTGTTTTTT
CASSLLGQGASGELFF
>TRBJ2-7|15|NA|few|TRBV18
TGTGCCAGCTCACCGCTGCAGGGCGCCATCTACGAGCAGTACTTC
CASSPLQGAIYEQYF
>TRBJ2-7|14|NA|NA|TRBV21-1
TGTGCCAGCAGCAAATGTGACTCCACCGACGAGCAGTACTTC
CASSKCDSTDEQYF
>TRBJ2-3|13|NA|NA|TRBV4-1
TGCGCCAGCAGCCAAGTAGAGGGGGATACGCAGTATTTT
CASSQVEGDTQYF
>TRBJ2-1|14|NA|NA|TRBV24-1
TGTGCCACCAGTGATGTGAGCAGGGGCAATGAGCAGTTCTTC
CATSDVSRGNEQFF
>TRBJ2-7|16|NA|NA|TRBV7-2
TGTGCCAGCAGCCTAGCCGGCGGGGTGAAAACCTACGAGCAGTACTTC
CASSLAGGVKTYEQYF
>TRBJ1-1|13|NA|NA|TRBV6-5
TGTGCCAGCAGTTCCTACAAGGGAGGGCTGGCTTTCTTT
CASSSYKGGLAFF
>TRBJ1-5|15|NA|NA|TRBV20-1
TGCAGTGCTAGAGATTGGGCAGGGTTGCTTCAGCCCCAGCATTTT
CSARDWAGLLQPQHF
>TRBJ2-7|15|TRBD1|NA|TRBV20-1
TGCAGTGCCCCCGACCAGGACAGGGGTTTCGACGAGCAGTACTTC
CSAPDQDRGFDEQYF
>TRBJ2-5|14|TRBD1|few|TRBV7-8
TGTGCCAGCAGCTTCGGGACAGTGGGGGAGACCCAGTACTTC
CASSFGTVGETQYF
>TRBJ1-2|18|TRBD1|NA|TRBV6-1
TGTGCCAGCAGTGTCTCCTTTAGGACAGGGGGCGCGTTCTTGGGCTACACCTTC
CASSVSFRTGGAFLGYTF
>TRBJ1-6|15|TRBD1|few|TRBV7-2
TGTGCCAGCAGCCCTCGGACAGGGGATAATTCACCCCTCCACTTT
CASSPRTGDNSPLHF
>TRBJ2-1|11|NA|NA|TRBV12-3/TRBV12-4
TGTGCCAGCAGTTTATTGAGTGAGCAGTTCTTC
CASSLLSEQFF
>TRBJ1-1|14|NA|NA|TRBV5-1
TGCGCCAGCAGCTACTGGGACGGGAACACTGAAGCTTTCTTT
CASSYWDGNTEAFF
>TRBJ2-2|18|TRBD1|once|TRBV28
TGTGCCAGCAGTTTTAATAGGAAACGGGACAGCTCCACCGGGGAGCTGTTTTTT
CASSFNRKRDSSTGELFF